The 15 T cell receptor beta chains below were found in one sample sequenced in a study of response to subunit inactivated influenza vaccine. TCRdb fed the RT-PCR reads into MiXCR, producing one record per CDR3 protein. The sample has around 580,000 distinct CDR3 sequences, 14% seen once. Sample: PBMCs from blood, taken roughly 12 days after vaccination. These receptors were obtained from a man aged 45 to 65 who received an inactivated influenza vaccine.

This clonotype was found many times. This chain connects TRBV5-1 to TRBJ2-5; D uncertain. The germline gives CDR1 SGHRS, CDR2 YFSETQ. The ends were cut back, 4 bases at V and 1 base at J, with 8 bases in the middle. This CDR3 is 13 amino acids long. CDR3 coding DNA: TGCGCCAGCAGCCGTAACGGCCAAGAGACCCAGTACTTC. It is translated as CASSRNGQETQYF. The variable domain in full, completed from reference TRBV5-1 and TRBJ2-5, reads KAGVTQTPRYLIKTRGQQVTLSCSPISGHRSVSWYQQTPGQGLQFLFEYFSETQRNKGNFPGRFSGRQFSNSRSEMNVSTLELGDSALYLCASSRNGQETQYFGPGTRLLVL.

This clonotype was observed a few times. The chain links TRBV10-2 to TRBJ2-5; D might be TRBD1 (6 bases). Germline CDR1 and CDR2: WSHSY and SAAADI. This CDR3 is 13 amino acids long. V shed 5 bases and J shed 5 bases, with 12 bases lying between them. The CDR3 spells CASSRGWGETQYF. The CDR3 DNA is TGCGCCAGCAGTAGGGGGTGGGGGGAGACCCAGTACTTC.

As DNA, the CDR3 is TGCGCCAGCAGCTTGGCCCCCCCAAAGGACGAGCAGTACTTC. This sequence encodes CASSLAPPKDEQYF. This chain connects TRBV5-1 to TRBJ2-7; D remains unclear. Germline V lookup: CDR1 SGHRS, CDR2 YFSETQ. V was cut by 0 bases and J by 5 bases, with 12 bases left in between. This CDR3 is built from 14 residues.

This clonotype was seen at least ten times. The CDR3 nucleotides are TGCGCCAGCAGCTTGGCGGGGGCAGGGCCAGAGACCCAGTACTTC. Its translation is CASSLAGAGPETQYF. The chain combines TRBV5-1 with TRBJ2-5; D possibly matches TRBD1 or TRBD2 (6 bases each). There are 15 residues in the CDR3. V was pared by 0 bases and J by 4 bases, with 13 bases between. Germline values: CDR1 SGHRS, CDR2 YFSETQ.

This clonotype was seen a few times. This chain links TRBV19 with TRBJ1-5; TRBD1 is a possible D gene (6 bases). The CDR3 loop spans 16 amino acids. Trimming left V 4 bases short and J 0 bases short, with 13 bases between. The germline gives CDR1 LNHDA, CDR2 SQIVND (reference sequence). For the CDR3, the DNA is TGTGCCAGTAGTACCCGAGGGACATTTAGCAATCAGCCCCAGCATTTT. Its protein is CASSTRGTFSNQPQHF.

This clonotype has only a few counts. The chain uses TRBV12-3 or TRBV12-4 and TRBJ2-5; D is undetermined. Trimming removed 3 bases from V and 1 base from J, with 9 bases in between. The CDR3 runs 14 residues. The CDR3 nucleotides are TGTGCCAGCAGTTTCGGGCAGGCCCAAGAGACCCAGTACTTC. It encodes CASSFGQAQETQYF.

The chain links TRBV20-1 to TRBJ2-1; 10 bases are a match to TRBD2. CDR3 length equals 15 residues. Germline values: CDR1 DFQATT, CDR2 SNEGSKA (reference sequence). The ends lost 4 bases at V and 0 bases at J; junction bases unmatched: 3. The chain's CDR3 is CSATGLAVSYNEQFF. The CDR3 nucleotides are TGCAGTGCTACCGGACTAGCGGTCTCCTACAATGAGCAGTTCTTC.

This clonotype was recorded many times. The J gene is TRBJ1-6, the V gene TRBV10-2; 7 bases are shared with TRBD1. Germline V gene data show CDR1 as WSHSY and CDR2 as SAAADI. This CDR3 has 15 residues. Trimming removed 5 bases from V and 7 bases from J; junction bases left unmatched: 8. The DNA for the CDR3 is TGCGCCAGCAGTACAGGGGTTGAAAGAAATTCACCCCTCCACTTT. This codes for CASSTGVERNSPLHF.

The chain has TRBV3-1 and TRBJ2-7; tentative D call: TRBD1 (5 bases). The CDR3 contains 14 residues. V lost 1 base and J 5 bases, leaving 12 bases between the germline ends. Germline-derived CDR1 and CDR2 are LGHDT and YNNKEL (reference sequence). CDR3 sequence: CASSQGGEGDEQYF. The CDR3 DNA follows: TGTGCCAGCAGCCAAGGGGGCGAAGGGGACGAGCAGTACTTC.

There are many counts of this clonotype. V and J are TRBV7-2 and TRBJ1-1, with 7 bases lining up with TRBD1. The CDR3 totals 16 residues. Germline values: CDR1 SGHTA, CDR2 FQGNSA. J was trimmed by 2 bases and V by 4 bases; bases with no gene match: 10. For the CDR3, the DNA is TGTGCCAGCAGCTACTCGCCGCAGGGGGTAAACACTGAAGCTTTCTTT. It specifies CASSYSPQGVNTEAFF.

The genes are TRBV12-3 or TRBV12-4 and TRBJ2-1, with 10 bases fitting TRBD2. J gave up 10 bases and V 7 bases, and 13 bases lay outside the gene matches. The CDR3 loop spans 15 amino acids. The DNA of the CDR3 is TGTGCCAGCACCAGGGGGCTAGCGGGGGCCTGGGAGCAGTTCTTC. This encodes CASTRGLAGAWEQFF.

This clonotype was observed at least ten times. This chain's CDR3 is CASSLGPGVDQPQHF. DNA for the CDR3: TGTGCCAGCAGCTTAGGTCCAGGGGTGGACCAGCCCCAGCATTTT. The J gene is TRBJ1-5, the V gene TRBV7-6, with D maybe TRBD1 (6 bases). Between the trimmed V and J ends, which lost 1 base and 7 bases, there was a span of 14 bases. The CDR3 loop spans 15 amino acids. Germline values: CDR1 SGHVS, CDR2 FNYEAQ.

This clonotype occurred many times. The V gene is TRBV14, the J gene TRBJ2-1, with D perhaps being TRBD1 or TRBD2 (5 bases each). The CDR3 is 14 residues long. Germline V lookup: CDR1 SGHDN, CDR2 FVKESK. The V end lost 1 base, the J end lost 7 bases, and 11 bases lay between the germline ends. This CDR3 is CASSQAGGWNEQFF. CDR3 bases: TGTGCCAGCAGCCAAGCTGGGGGATGGAATGAGCAGTTCTTC.

Turning to this clonotype: This may arise from a read error, as a much more abundant clone is one base away. This sequence joins TRBV28 and TRBJ2-2; 8 bases are a match to TRBD2. Germline V gene lookup returns CDR1 MDHEN and CDR2 SYDVKM. The CDR3 has 18 residues. The CDR3 sequence is CASRLGAGAWVPTGELFF. The CDR3 region has the DNA TGTGCCAGCCGTTTAGGAGCGGGAGCCTGGGTCCCCACCGGGGAGCTGTTTTTT.

This clonotype has just one count. The V and J genes are TRBV4-3 and TRBJ2-7, with 8 nucleotides matching TRBD1. Germline CDR1 is LGHNA and CDR2 is YSLEER. The CDR3 runs to 14 residues. Losses at the gene ends were 5 bases for V and 6 bases for J; bases not matched to a gene: 9. The CDR3 here is CASSYSRGLGEQYF. The CDR3 bases are TGCGCCAGCAGCTACTCCAGGGGGCTCGGCGAGCAGTACTTC.